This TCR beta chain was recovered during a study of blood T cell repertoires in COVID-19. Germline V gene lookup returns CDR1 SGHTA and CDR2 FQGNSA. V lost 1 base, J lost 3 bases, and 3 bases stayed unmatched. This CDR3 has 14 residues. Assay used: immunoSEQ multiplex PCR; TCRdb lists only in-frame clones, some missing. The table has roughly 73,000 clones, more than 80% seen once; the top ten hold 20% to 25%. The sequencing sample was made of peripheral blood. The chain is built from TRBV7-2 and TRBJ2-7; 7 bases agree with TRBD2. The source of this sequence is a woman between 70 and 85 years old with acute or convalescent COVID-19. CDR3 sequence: CASSLDGGVYEQYF. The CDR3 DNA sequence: TGTGCCAGCAGCTTAGATGGGGGGGTCTACGAGCAGTACTTC.